These T cell receptor beta chains were read from a single sample in a study of T cells in Graves' hyperthyroidism and ophthalmopathy. TCRdb re-derived calls from the multiplex PCR reads in MiXCR, one entry per CDR3 protein. In the table there are about 400,000 distinct CDR3 sequences, under 15% of which are singletons. Sequenced: blood. The receptors were sampled from a woman aged 18-29 years with Graves' hyperthyroidism. The CDR3 runs from the conserved cysteine through the conserved F or W. D genes are given only for firm matches. Clone size appears in some rows only: once, few, many, or a class for an expanded clone.

DNA,CDR3,D,length,V,J,size
TGTGCCAGCACCTATGTTGTGGGGGGGGGCTCGGAGTGGACAGATACGCAGTATTTT,CASTYVVGGGSEWTDTQYF,NA,19,TRBV28,TRBJ2-3,many
TGTGCCAGCAGCTTATCCTCGCCGGGGGGGCGACTTTCCGGGGAGCTGTTTTTT,CASSLSSPGGRLSGELFF,TRBD2,18,TRBV7-2,TRBJ2-2,many
TGTGCCAGCAACTCTCCTGCAGAGCAGTTCTTC,CASNSPAEQFF,NA,11,TRBV6-2/TRBV6-3,TRBJ2-1,many
TGTGCCAGCAGTGAAGGACAGGGGTTTAATAGCAATCAGCCCCAGCATTTT,CASSEGQGFNSNQPQHF,TRBD1,17,TRBV2,TRBJ1-5,NA
TGTGCCAGCCTCGCTAACAGGAACACTGAAGCTTTCTTT,CASLANRNTEAFF,NA,13,TRBV11-1,TRBJ1-1,many
TGTGCCAGCTCACCGGGAGGTCGATACAATGAGCAGTTCTTC,CASSPGGRYNEQFF,NA,14,TRBV18,TRBJ2-1,many
TGCAGTGCTAACGTCCTGGGGTCAGCCAGCACAGATACGCAGTATTTT,CSANVLGSASTDTQYF,NA,16,TRBV20-1,TRBJ2-3,many
TGTGCCATCAGTGAGAACAGGGAAAATGAGCAGTTCTTC,CAISENRENEQFF,NA,13,TRBV10-3,TRBJ2-1,many
TGTGCCAGCAGGACCGGGACAGGGACCTACGAGCAGTACTTC,CASRTGTGTYEQYF,TRBD1,14,TRBV27,TRBJ2-7,NA
TGCAGTGCTAGACACGGTGGGGGGGGGACGGTCCAGCCCCAGCATTTT,CSARHGGGGTVQPQHF,NA,16,TRBV20-1,TRBJ1-5,many
TGTGCCAGCAGCTTATCTGAGCCCCCGTTAGATACGCAGTATTTT,CASSLSEPPLDTQYF,NA,15,TRBV7-2,TRBJ2-3,many
TGTGCCAGTAGTATAAACGCGAACACCGGGGAGCTGTTTTTT,CASSINANTGELFF,NA,14,TRBV19,TRBJ2-2,NA
TGTGCCAGCAGTTTACGGGGGCCCGGGACTAGCGGGTACGAGCAGTACTTC,CASSLRGPGTSGYEQYF,TRBD2,17,TRBV12-3/TRBV12-4,TRBJ2-7,many
TGTGCCTGGAGCACAGGTCTGAGCACTGAAGCTTTCTTT,CAWSTGLSTEAFF,NA,13,TRBV30,TRBJ1-1,many
TGTGCCACCAGTGATCCGGGACAGGGCCGCAATCAGCCCCAGCATTTT,CATSDPGQGRNQPQHF,TRBD1,16,TRBV24-1,TRBJ1-5,NA
TGTGCCAGCAGGGGGGGGGGGGGGGGAATGGAGACCCAGTACTTC,CASRGGGGGMETQYF,TRBD2,15,TRBV28,TRBJ2-5,NA
TGTGCCAGCAGTGGTCTAGCGGGAGGACTAGCGGAAGAGACCCAGTACTTC,CASSGLAGGLAEETQYF,TRBD2,17,TRBV2,TRBJ2-5,many
TGTGCCAGCAGCACTATAGCGGGGGCCCCGAGCACAGATACGCAGTATTTT,CASSTIAGAPSTDTQYF,TRBD2,17,TRBV7-3,TRBJ2-3,NA
TGTGCCAGCAGTTGGTTCTCGGGGGGGGATGAGCAGTTCTTC,CASSWFSGGDEQFF,TRBD2,14,TRBV27,TRBJ2-1,few
TGTGCCAGCAGCTTACCCGGGACTAGGGGGCACACAGATACGCAGTATTTT,CASSLPGTRGHTDTQYF,NA,17,TRBV7-2,TRBJ2-3,many
TGTGCCAGCTCACCACCGCAGCAAGAAGCTTTCTTT,CASSPPQQEAFF,NA,12,TRBV18,TRBJ1-1,NA
TGTGCCAGCAGCGTAGGGTATGGAGGCTCCCTAACCTACGAGCAGTACTTC,CASSVGYGGSLTYEQYF,NA,17,TRBV9,TRBJ2-7,few
TGTGCCATCAGTGAGCGTGAGGGGAGGAATTCACCCCTCCACTTT,CAISEREGRNSPLHF,NA,15,TRBV10-3,TRBJ1-6,NA
TGTGCCAGCAGTTCGCCAGGGGGCTCTCAGCCCCAGCATTTT,CASSSPGGSQPQHF,TRBD1,14,TRBV27,TRBJ1-5,many
TGTGCCAGCAGTCCAGGGGGATGGGGGAATCAGCCCCAGCATTTT,CASSPGGWGNQPQHF,TRBD1,15,TRBV12-3/TRBV12-4,TRBJ1-5,NA
TGTGCCAGTACCAGACAGGGGACCGATACGCAGTATTTT,CASTRQGTDTQYF,TRBD1,13,TRBV19,TRBJ2-3,few
TGCAGTGCTAGCCGAACTCTAGCGGGGGACACAGATACGCAGTATTTT,CSASRTLAGDTDTQYF,TRBD2,16,TRBV20-1,TRBJ2-3,many
TGTGCCAGCAGCGATCGGACAGCTGGAAACACCATATATTTT,CASSDRTAGNTIYF,NA,14,TRBV5-4,TRBJ1-3,few
TGTGCCAGCAGTCAACTAGCGGGCTCGGCCACAGATACGCAGTATTTT,CASSQLAGSATDTQYF,TRBD2,16,TRBV6-1,TRBJ2-3,many
TGCAGTGCTAGAGAGCGGGGGCTACCATACAATGAGCAGTTCTTC,CSARERGLPYNEQFF,NA,15,TRBV20-1,TRBJ2-1,many
TGTGCCAGCAGACGGGACAGAAACACTGAAGCTTTCTTT,CASRRDRNTEAFF,TRBD1,13,TRBV2,TRBJ1-1,few
TGTGCCAGCACCCACACCCGAGCGGGAATAATGGAGCAGTTCTTC,CASTHTRAGIMEQFF,TRBD2,15,TRBV6-1,TRBJ2-1,NA
TGCAGTGCTAGAGACTCGGACCTAACCACCAATCAGCCCCAGCATTTT,CSARDSDLTTNQPQHF,NA,16,TRBV20-1,TRBJ1-5,few
TGTGCCAGTACCCTTGAATGGGTCGGAGGCCAGCCCCAGCATTTT,CASTLEWVGGQPQHF,NA,15,TRBV19,TRBJ1-5,NA
TGTGCCAGCAGACAGACTAGCGGGGACGTCTACGAGCAGTACTTC,CASRQTSGDVYEQYF,TRBD2,15,TRBV6-2/TRBV6-3,TRBJ2-7,many
TGTGCCAGCTCACCACCTAGCACAGATACGCAGTATTTT,CASSPPSTDTQYF,NA,13,TRBV18,TRBJ2-3,many
TGTGCCAGCAGCGTAACTACAACGTGGGGCACAGATACGCAGTATTTT,CASSVTTTWGTDTQYF,NA,16,TRBV9,TRBJ2-3,many
TGTGCCAGCAGTGAACCAGTGGGCACTGAAGCTTTCTTT,CASSEPVGTEAFF,NA,13,TRBV6-1,TRBJ1-1,many
TGCGCCAGCAGCTTGGCGGCGTTACAGGAGACCCAGTACTTC,CASSLAALQETQYF,NA,14,TRBV5-1,TRBJ2-5,NA
TGCAGTGCTTTTCGCCGGAGGGGGAAGATCTACGAGCAGTACTTC,CSAFRRRGKIYEQYF,NA,15,TRBV20-1,TRBJ2-7,few